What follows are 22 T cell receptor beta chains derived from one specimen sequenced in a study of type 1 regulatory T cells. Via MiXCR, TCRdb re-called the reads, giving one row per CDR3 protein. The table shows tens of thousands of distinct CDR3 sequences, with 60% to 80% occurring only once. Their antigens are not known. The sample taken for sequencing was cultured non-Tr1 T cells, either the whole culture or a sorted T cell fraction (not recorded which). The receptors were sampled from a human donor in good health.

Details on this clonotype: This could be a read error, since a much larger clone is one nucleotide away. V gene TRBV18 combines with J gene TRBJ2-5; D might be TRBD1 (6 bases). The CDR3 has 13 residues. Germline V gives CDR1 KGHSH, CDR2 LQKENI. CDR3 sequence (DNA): TGTGCCAGCTCACGGGACATTCAAGAGATCCAGTACTTC. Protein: CASSRDIQEIQYF.

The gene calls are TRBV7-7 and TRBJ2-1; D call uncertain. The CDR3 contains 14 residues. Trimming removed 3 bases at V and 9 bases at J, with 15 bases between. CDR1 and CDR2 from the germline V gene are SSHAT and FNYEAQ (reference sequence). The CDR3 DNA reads TGTGCCAGCAGCTTTCTAGACACGGCCGGTGAGCAGTTCTTC. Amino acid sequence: CASSFLDTAGEQFF. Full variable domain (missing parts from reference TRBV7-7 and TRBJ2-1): GAGVSQSPRYKVTKRGQDVTLRCDPISSHATLYWYQQALGQGPEFLTYFNYEAQPDKSGLPSDRFSAERPEGSISTLTIQRTEQRDSAMYRCASSFLDTAGEQFFGPGTRLTVL.

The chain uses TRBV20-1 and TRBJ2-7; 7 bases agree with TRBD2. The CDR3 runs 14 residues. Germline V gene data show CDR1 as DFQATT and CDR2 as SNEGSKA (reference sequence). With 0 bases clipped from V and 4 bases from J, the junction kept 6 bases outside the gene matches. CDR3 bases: TGCAGTGCTAGAGATTATGCTAGCGGATACGAGCAGTACGTC. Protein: CSARDYASGYEQYV.

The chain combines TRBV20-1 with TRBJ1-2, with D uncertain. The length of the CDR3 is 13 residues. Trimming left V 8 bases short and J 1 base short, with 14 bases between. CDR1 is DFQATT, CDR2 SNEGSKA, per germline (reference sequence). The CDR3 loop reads CSPSADFNYGYTF. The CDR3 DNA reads TGCAGTCCAAGCGCGGATTTTAACTATGGCTACACCTTC.

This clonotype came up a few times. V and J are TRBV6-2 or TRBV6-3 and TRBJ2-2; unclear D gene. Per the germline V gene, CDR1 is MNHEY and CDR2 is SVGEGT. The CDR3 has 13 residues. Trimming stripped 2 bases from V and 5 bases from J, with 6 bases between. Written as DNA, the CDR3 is TGTGCCAGCAGTTACATTGGGACCGGGGAGCTGTTTTTT. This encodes CASSYIGTGELFF.

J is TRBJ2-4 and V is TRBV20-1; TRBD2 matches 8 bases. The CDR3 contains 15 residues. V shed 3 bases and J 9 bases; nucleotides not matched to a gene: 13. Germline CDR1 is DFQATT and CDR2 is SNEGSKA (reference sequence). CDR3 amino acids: CSASHSPGRDAIQYF. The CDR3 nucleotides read TGCAGTGCTAGTCACTCCCCCGGGAGGGACGCCATTCAGTACTTC.

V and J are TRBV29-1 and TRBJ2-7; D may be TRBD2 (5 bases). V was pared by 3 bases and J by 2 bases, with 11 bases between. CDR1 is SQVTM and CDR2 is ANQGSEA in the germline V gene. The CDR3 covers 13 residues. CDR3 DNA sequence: TGCAGCGTTGAGAGGACTGATACCTACGAGCAGTACTTC. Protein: CSVERTDTYEQYF.

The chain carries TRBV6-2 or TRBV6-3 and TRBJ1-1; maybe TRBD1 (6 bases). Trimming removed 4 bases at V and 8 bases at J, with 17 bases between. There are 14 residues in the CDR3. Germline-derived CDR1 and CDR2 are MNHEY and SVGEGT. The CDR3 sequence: CASSSPGKQGEAFF. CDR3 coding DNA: TGTGCCAGCAGTTCCCCGGGGAAACAGGGAGAAGCTTTCTTT.

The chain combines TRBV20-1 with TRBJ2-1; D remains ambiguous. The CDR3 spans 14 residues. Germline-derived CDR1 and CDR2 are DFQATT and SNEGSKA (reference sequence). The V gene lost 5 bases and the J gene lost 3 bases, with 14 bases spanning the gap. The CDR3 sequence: CSAFREAVYNEQFF. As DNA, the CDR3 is TGCAGTGCTTTTAGAGAGGCGGTCTACAATGAGCAGTTCTTC.

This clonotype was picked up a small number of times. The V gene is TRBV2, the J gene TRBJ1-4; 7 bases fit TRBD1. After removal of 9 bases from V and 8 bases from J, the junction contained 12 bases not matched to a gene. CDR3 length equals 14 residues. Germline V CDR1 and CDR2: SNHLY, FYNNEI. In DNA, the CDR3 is TGTGCCAGTACTAAATTGCAGGGGGGCGAAAAACTGTTTTTT. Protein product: CASTKLQGGEKLFF. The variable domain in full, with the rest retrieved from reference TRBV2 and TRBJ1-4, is EPEVTQTPSHQVTQMGQEVILRCVPISNHLYFYWYRQILGQKVEFLVSFYNNEISEKSEIFDDQFSVERPDGSNFTLKIRSTKLEDSAMYFCASTKLQGGEKLFFGSGTQLSVL.

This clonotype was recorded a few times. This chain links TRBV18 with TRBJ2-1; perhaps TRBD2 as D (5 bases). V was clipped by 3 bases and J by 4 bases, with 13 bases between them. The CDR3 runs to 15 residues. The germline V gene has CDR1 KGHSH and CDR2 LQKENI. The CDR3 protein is CASSPSGLPYNEQFF. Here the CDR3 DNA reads TGTGCCAGCTCACCCTCGGGGTTACCTTACAATGAGCAGTTCTTC.

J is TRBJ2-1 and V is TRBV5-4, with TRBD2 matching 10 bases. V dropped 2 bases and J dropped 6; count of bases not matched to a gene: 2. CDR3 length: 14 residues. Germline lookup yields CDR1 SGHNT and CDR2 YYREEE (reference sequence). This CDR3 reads CASSLLAGPNEQFF. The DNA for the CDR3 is TGTGCCAGCAGCTTACTAGCGGGGCCCAATGAGCAGTTCTTC.

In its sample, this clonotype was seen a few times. In DNA, the CDR3 is TGTGCCAGCAGTTTCTCCGGGAGAAACACTGAAGCTTTCTTT. This sequence encodes CASSFSGRNTEAFF. The V and J genes are TRBV12-3 or TRBV12-4 and TRBJ1-1, with D uncertain. V dropped 3 bases and J dropped 2 bases, with 10 bases sitting between them. The CDR3 consists of 14 residues.

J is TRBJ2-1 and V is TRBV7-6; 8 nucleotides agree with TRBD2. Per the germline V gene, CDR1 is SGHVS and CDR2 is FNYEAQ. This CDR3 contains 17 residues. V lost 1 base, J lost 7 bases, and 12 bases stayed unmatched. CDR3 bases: TGTGCCAGCAGCTTAGGAGGGTCCGGGAGGGTTTATAATGAGCAGTTCTTC. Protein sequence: CASSLGGSGRVYNEQFF.

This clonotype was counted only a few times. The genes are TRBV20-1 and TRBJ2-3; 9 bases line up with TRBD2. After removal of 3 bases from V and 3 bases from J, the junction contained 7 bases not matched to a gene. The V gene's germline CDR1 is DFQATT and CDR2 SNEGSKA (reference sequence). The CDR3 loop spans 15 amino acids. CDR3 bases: TGCAGTGCTAGCCTAAGCGGGAGGTCTACAGATACGCAGTATTTT. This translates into CSASLSGRSTDTQYF.

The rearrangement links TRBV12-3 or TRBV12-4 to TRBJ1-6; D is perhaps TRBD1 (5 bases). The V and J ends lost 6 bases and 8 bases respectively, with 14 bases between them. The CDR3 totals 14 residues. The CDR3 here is CASRQGAGDSPLHF. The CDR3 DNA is TGTGCCAGCAGGCAGGGCGCTGGAGATTCACCCCTCCACTTT.

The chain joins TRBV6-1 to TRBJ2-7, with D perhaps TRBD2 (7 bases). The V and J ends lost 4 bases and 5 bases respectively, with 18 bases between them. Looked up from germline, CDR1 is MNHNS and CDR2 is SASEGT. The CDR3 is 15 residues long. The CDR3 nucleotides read TGTGCCAGCAGTGCCCCAAACCAGGGGAGGGACGAGCAGTACTTC. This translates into CASSAPNQGRDEQYF.

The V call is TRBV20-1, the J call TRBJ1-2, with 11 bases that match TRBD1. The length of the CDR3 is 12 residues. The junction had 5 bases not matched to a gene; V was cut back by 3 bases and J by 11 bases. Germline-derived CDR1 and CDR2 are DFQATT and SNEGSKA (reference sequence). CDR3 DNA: TGCAGTGCTAGCCAGGGACAGGGGGAATACACCTTC. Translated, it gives CSASQGQGEYTF.

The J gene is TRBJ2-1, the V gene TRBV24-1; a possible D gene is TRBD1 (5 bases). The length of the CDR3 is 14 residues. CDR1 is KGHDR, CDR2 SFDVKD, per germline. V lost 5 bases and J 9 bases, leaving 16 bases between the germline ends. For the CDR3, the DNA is TGTGCCACCAGTGGGACACTCGATTGGGGTGAGCAGTTCTTC. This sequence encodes CATSGTLDWGEQFF.

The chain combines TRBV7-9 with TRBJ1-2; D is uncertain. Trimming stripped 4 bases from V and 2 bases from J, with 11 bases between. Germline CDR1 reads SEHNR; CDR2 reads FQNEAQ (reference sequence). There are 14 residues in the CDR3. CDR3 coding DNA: TGTGCCAGCAGCTCCAGGACGGCCAACTATGGCTACACCTTC. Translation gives CASSSRTANYGYTF. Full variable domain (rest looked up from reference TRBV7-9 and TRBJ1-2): DTGVSQNPRHKITKRGQNVTFRCDPISEHNRLYWYRQTLGQGPEFLTYFQNEAQLEKSRLLSDRFSAERPKGSFSTLEIQRTEQGDSAMYLCASSSRTANYGYTFGSGTRLTVV.

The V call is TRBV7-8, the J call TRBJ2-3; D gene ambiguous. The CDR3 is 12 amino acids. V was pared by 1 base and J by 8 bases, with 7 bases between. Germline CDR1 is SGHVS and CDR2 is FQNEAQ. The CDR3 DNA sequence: TGTGCCAGCAGCTTAGTCGTGGGTACGCAGTATTTT. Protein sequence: CASSLVVGTQYF.

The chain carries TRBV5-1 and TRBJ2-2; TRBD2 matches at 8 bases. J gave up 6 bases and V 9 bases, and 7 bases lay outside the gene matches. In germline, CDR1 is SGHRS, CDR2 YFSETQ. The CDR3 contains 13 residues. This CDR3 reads CATRKAGAGELFF. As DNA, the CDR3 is TGCGCCACTCGAAAAGCGGGAGCCGGGGAGCTGTTTTTT.